The next 12 T cell receptor beta chains were all read from a single sample in a study of beta chain features in type 1 diabetes. Their antigens remain unidentified. The study's findings and limits: The study found moderately but significantly shorter TCRB CDR3s in all four CD4+ subsets of Type 1 diabetes patients.

The isolated RNA, all of it, was reverse transcribed, so expressed TCRB transcripts were what got sequenced. This table comes from immunoSEQ multiplex PCR, and its TCRdb copy is limited to in-frame clones, with some not included. The sample lists 250,000 or so clones; roughly 20% were seen once. The sequenced sample consisted of naive CD4+ T cells from blood. All receptors come from a woman in her forties with type 1 diabetes.

The V and J genes are TRBV11-1 and TRBJ2-6; weak D call: TRBD2 (6 bases). V was shortened by 4 bases and J by 4 bases, with 11 bases between the two germline ends. There are 15 residues in the CDR3. CDR1 SGHAT and CDR2 FQDESV come from the germline V gene (reference sequence). The CDR3 coding sequence is TGTGCCAGCAGCTCGTGGAGGGACGGGGCCAACGTCCTGACTTTC. Translating gives CASSSWRDGANVLTF.

This rearrangement joins TRBV19 to TRBJ2-1; TRBD2 aligns across 9 bases. The CDR3 runs 14 residues. With 3 bases clipped from V and 9 bases from J, the junction kept 6 bases outside the gene matches. CDR1 is LNHDA and CDR2 is SQIVND in the germline V gene (reference sequence). The CDR3 nucleotides read TGTGCCAGTAGTATCCGCGGGAGGGTCACTGAGCAGTTCTTC. This sequence encodes CASSIRGRVTEQFF.

A word on this clone: Other nucleotide sequences from this sample produce the same CDR3. The genes are TRBV18 and TRBJ2-5; D might be TRBD1 (5 bases). V lost 1 base to trimming and J lost 3 bases, with 9 bases between them. Germline V gives CDR1 KGHSH, CDR2 LQKENI. The CDR3 totals 14 residues. This CDR3 reads CASSPLDREETQYF. The CDR3 bases are TGTGCCAGCTCACCACTCGACAGAGAAGAGACCCAGTACTTC.

This clone has just a few counts. The V gene is TRBV29-1, the J gene TRBJ1-5; D gene uncertain. Trimming removed 4 bases at V and 8 bases at J, with 6 bases between. The CDR3 is 10 amino acids. CDR1 is SQVTM and CDR2 is ANQGSEA in the germline V gene. The CDR3 sequence: CSVGVEPQHF. The CDR3 nucleotides read TGCAGCGTTGGAGTGGAGCCCCAGCATTTT.

This clone was seen more than once but under ten times. V usage is TRBV2 and J usage is TRBJ1-1; perhaps TRBD1 as D (6 bases). Per the germline V gene, CDR1 is SNHLY and CDR2 is FYNNEI. V lost 4 bases, J lost 4 bases, and 10 bases lay in between. The CDR3 loop spans 13 amino acids. CDR3 amino acids: CASSGSGVTEAFF. As DNA, the CDR3 is TGTGCCAGCAGTGGGTCAGGGGTCACTGAAGCTTTCTTT.

This clone was detected a few times. The chain employs TRBV14 and TRBJ1-1; 8 bases are shared with TRBD1. Germline V lookup: CDR1 SGHDN, CDR2 FVKESK. The V gene end was trimmed by 9 bases and the J gene end by 11 bases; junction bases not matched to a gene: 5. The CDR3 totals 10 residues. The CDR3 DNA reads as TGTGCCAGGGGACAGGCCGGGGCTTTCTTT. Residues: CARGQAGAFF.

V and J are TRBV2 and TRBJ2-3, with D perhaps matching TRBD2 (6 bases). Germline values: CDR1 SNHLY, CDR2 FYNNEI. The CDR3 length is 13 residues. Deletions cut 11 bases from V and 3 bases from J, with 15 bases between. CDR3 DNA sequence: TGTGCCTACAGCGATGGGGGGACAGATACGCAGTATTTT. Translated, it gives CAYSDGGTDTQYF.

The chain links TRBV2 to TRBJ2-1; 8 bases align to TRBD2. V trimming: 3 bases; J trimming: 4 bases; junction bases outside the gene matches: 5. Germline V gene data show CDR1 as SNHLY and CDR2 as FYNNEI. The CDR3 has 15 amino acids. CDR3 protein: CASSDDGRAYNEQFF. CDR3 coding DNA: TGTGCCAGCAGTGATGACGGGAGGGCTTACAATGAGCAGTTCTTC.

The chain links TRBV30 to TRBJ1-5; weak D call: TRBD1 (5 bases). Trimming shortened V by 1 base and J by 1 base, and 8 bases separated the two germline ends. This CDR3 has 14 amino acids. Germline CDR1 is GTSNPN and CDR2 is SVGIG (reference sequence). The CDR3 nucleotides read TGTGCCTGGAGTGCCAGGGTGAGCAATCAGCCCCAGCATTTT. This translates into CAWSARVSNQPQHF.

This clone was counted only a few times. The V gene is TRBV9, the J gene TRBJ1-6; TRBD1 is a possible D gene (5 bases). The CDR3 is 14 amino acids. From germline, CDR1 is SGDLS and CDR2 YYNGEE. V dropped 4 bases and J dropped 10 bases, with 15 bases sitting between them. The CDR3 sequence: CASSSGVRGSPLHF. The CDR3 DNA is TGTGCCAGCAGCTCCGGGGTTCGGGGGTCACCCCTCCACTTT.

This clone was picked up a small number of times. The V gene is TRBV28, the J gene TRBJ2-2; TRBD1 aligns across 10 bases. The germline CDR1 and CDR2 sequences are MDHEN and SYDVKM. The CDR3 totals 16 residues. J lost 6 bases, V lost 4 bases, and 8 bases had no gene match. CDR3 loop: CASSSSGTGVPGELFF. DNA for the CDR3: TGTGCCAGCAGTTCGTCCGGGACAGGGGTTCCCGGGGAGCTGTTTTTT.

This clone has a handful of counts. The chain combines TRBV27 with TRBJ2-7; TRBD2 matches at 7 bases. The CDR3 extends over 15 amino acids. Trimming removed 7 bases from V and 0 bases from J; junction bases left unmatched: 9. Germline V gene data show CDR1 as MNHEY and CDR2 as SMNVEV (reference sequence). The CDR3 spells CASMGGVWSSYEQYF. As DNA, the CDR3 is TGTGCCAGCATGGGAGGGGTATGGAGCTCCTACGAGCAGTACTTC.